This T cell receptor beta chain was sequenced during a study of blood T cells in healthy people across ages. Next came a second PCR, run for 7 to 11 cycles, which used a sample-barcoded 5' primer along with a J-beta primer mix. TCRdb fed the 5' RACE reads into MiXCR, producing one record per CDR3 protein. The table lists around 1,700,000 distinct CDR3 sequences, 28% of them singletons. There are many counts of this clonotype. This sequence originates from a woman in her 30s in good health. Source material: blood.

CDR3 sequence reads: CASRDTDTQYF. In nucleotides, the CDR3 is TGTGCCAGCAGAGACACAGATACGCAGTATTTT. The V call is TRBV7-2, the J call TRBJ2-3; D remains ambiguous. This CDR3 contains 11 residues. V was pared by 6 bases and J by 2 bases, with 3 bases between. CDR1 SGHTA and CDR2 FQGNSA come from the germline V gene.